These T cell receptor beta chains were read from a single sample in a study of OX40 agonist ivuxolimab in advanced cancers. The assay was immunoSEQ multiplex PCR, and TCRdb's table has in-frame clones only and misses some. The data contain about 67,000 clones, over 75% of them singletons. This specimen was CD4+ or CD8+ T cells sorted from blood, taken in a trial of the OX40 agonist ivuxolimab. The receptors were gathered from an adult with an advanced solid tumor such as melanoma, head and neck, liver or kidney cancer. Both conserved end residues are part of each CDR3. D genes are given only for firm matches. Expanded clones get a size class; other rows say once, few or many, or leave the size out.

J gene	V gene	clone size	D gene	CDR3 protein	CDR3 DNA
TRBJ2-7	TRBV28	NA	TRBD2	CASRSRGGSSYEQYF	TGTGCCAGCCGTAGTCGTGGCGGGAGCTCCTACGAGCAGTACTTC
TRBJ2-6	TRBV9	NA	NA	CASSTQNRAGANVLTF	TGTGCCAGCAGCACCCAGAACAGGGCTGGGGCCAACGTCCTGACTTTC
TRBJ2-4	TRBV28	NA	TRBD2	CASSWLAGGRDKNIQYF	TGTGCCAGCAGTTGGCTAGCGGGAGGGCGGGACAAAAACATTCAGTACTTC
TRBJ2-5	TRBV10-3	NA	TRBD1	CAITGQEGETQYF	TGTGCCATCACGGGACAGGAGGGGGAGACCCAGTACTTC
TRBJ2-5	TRBV6-6	NA	NA	CASYPDGVSKETQYF	TGTGCCAGTTATCCGGACGGGGTTTCGAAAGAGACCCAGTACTTC
TRBJ2-3	TRBV19	NA	TRBD2	CASNSRNGRPTDTQYF	TGTGCCTCCAATTCGAGAAACGGGAGGCCCACAGATACGCAGTATTTT
TRBJ1-2	TRBV4-1	NA	NA	CASSRALNGNYGYTF	TGCGCCAGCAGTCGGGCCCTCAATGGGAACTATGGCTACACCTTC
TRBJ2-5	TRBV28	NA	TRBD1	CASSVQTGLRGAETQYF	TGTGCCAGCAGTGTACAGACAGGGTTGAGGGGTGCCGAGACCCAGTACTTC
TRBJ1-2	TRBV4-2	NA	NA	CASSQEYSGIGGYTF	TGTGCCAGCAGCCAAGAATATTCAGGGATTGGTGGCTACACCTTC
TRBJ2-1	TRBV6-1	NA	TRBD2	CASSESSGGANEQFF	TGTGCCAGCAGTGAATCCAGCGGGGGGGCGAATGAGCAGTTCTTC
TRBJ2-7	TRBV14	NA	NA	CASSQPITGFLDEQYF	TGTGCCAGCAGCCAACCTATTACAGGGTTCTTGGACGAGCAGTACTTC
TRBJ2-7	TRBV28	NA	TRBD2	CASSGTTPAYEQYF	TGTGCCAGCAGCGGGACTACCCCGGCCTACGAGCAGTACTTC
TRBJ2-1	TRBV18	NA	NA	CASSPYTTSSYNEQFF	TGTGCCAGCTCACCATACACAACGAGCTCCTACAATGAGCAGTTCTTC
TRBJ2-5	TRBV11-3	NA	NA	CASSFRGQETQYF	TGTGCCAGCAGCTTCAGGGGTCAAGAGACCCAGTACTTC
TRBJ1-1	TRBV13	once	TRBD1	CASSLESQGGTEAFF	TGTGCCAGCAGCTTAGAATCGCAGGGGGGCACTGAAGCTTTCTTT
TRBJ1-5	TRBV27	NA	NA	CASSLTGPRGNQPQHF	TGTGCCAGCAGTCTCACAGGGCCCCGGGGCAATCAGCCCCAGCATTTT
TRBJ2-7	TRBV29-1	NA	NA	CSVWGGSHEQYF	TGCAGCGTCTGGGGGGGCTCCCACGAGCAGTACTTC
TRBJ2-3	TRBV5-4	NA	NA	CASSLSTDTQYF	TGTGCCAGCAGCTTAAGCACAGATACGCAGTATTTT
TRBJ1-1	TRBV4-1	NA	TRBD1	CASSHPGQYEAFF	TGCGCCAGCAGCCATCCGGGACAGTATGAAGCTTTCTTT
TRBJ1-1	TRBV7-9	NA	NA	CASSFSGVPEAFF	TGTGCCAGCAGCTTTTCAGGGGTCCCTGAAGCTTTCTTT
TRBJ2-5	TRBV7-2	NA	NA	CASSWGGLQETQYF	TGTGCCAGCAGCTGGGGTGGGCTACAAGAGACCCAGTACTTC
TRBJ2-3	TRBV7-9	NA	NA	CASSNHKGTLDTQYF	TGTGCCAGCAGCAATCATAAAGGGACCTTAGATACGCAGTATTTT
TRBJ2-5	TRBV2	NA	NA	CASSAGGQTQYF	TGTGCCAGCAGTGCAGGGGGGCAGACCCAGTACTTC